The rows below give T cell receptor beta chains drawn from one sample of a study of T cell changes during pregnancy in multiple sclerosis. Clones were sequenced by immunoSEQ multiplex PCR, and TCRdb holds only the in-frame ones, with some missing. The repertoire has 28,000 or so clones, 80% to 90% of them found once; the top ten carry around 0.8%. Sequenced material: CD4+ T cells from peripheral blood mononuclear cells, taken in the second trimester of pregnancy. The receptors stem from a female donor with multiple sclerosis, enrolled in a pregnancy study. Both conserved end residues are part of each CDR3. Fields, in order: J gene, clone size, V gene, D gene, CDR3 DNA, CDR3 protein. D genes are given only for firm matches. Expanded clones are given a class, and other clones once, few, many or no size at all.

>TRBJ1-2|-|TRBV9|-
TGTGCCAGCAGCCCCCCTCCAGGGCACTATGGCTACACCTTC
CASSPPPGHYGYTF
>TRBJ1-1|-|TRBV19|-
TGTGCCAGTAGTATAGTTCCAGTCTTGAACACTGAAGCTTTCTTT
CASSIVPVLNTEAFF
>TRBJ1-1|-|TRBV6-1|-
TGTGCCAGCAGTGAAGCGCGGGGAGTTAACACTGAAGCTTTCTTT
CASSEARGVNTEAFF
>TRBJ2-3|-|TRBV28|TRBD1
TGTGCCAGCAGTTTCGACAGGGGCTCAGATACGCAGTATTTT
CASSFDRGSDTQYF
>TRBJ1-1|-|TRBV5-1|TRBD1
TGCGCCAGCAGCGGAACAGGGGCGAACACTGAAGCTTTCTTT
CASSGTGANTEAFF
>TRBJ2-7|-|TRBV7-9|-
TGTGCCAGCAGCTTCACAGGGACGGGCGAGCAGTACTTC
CASSFTGTGEQYF
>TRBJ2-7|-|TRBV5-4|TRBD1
TGTGCCAGCAGCCAGACAGGGCGTGTCCCCTACGAGCAGTACTTC
CASSQTGRVPYEQYF
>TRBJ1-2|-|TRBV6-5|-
TGTGCCAGCAGTTACTCGATCACTGGGGGGGTCGGCTACACCTTC
CASSYSITGGVGYTF
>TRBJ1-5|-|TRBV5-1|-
TGCGCCAGCAGCTTGGTGGAGGGTAGTCAGCCCCAGCATTTT
CASSLVEGSQPQHF
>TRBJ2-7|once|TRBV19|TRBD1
TGTGCCAGTAGTATGGTCGGACAGGCCTACGAGCAGTACTTC
CASSMVGQAYEQYF
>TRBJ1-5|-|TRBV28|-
TGTGGGGCCGAAACTAGCAATCAGCCCCAGCATTTT
CGAETSNQPQHF
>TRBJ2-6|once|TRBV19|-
TGTGCCAGTAGTATAGTTTACTTAGGGGGAACTGGGGCCAACGTCCTGACTTTC
CASSIVYLGGTGANVLTF
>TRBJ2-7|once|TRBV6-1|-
TGTGCCAGCAGGGATCCGGGACAAGCCCCCTACGAGCAGTACTTC
CASRDPGQAPYEQYF
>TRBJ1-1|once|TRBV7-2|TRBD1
TGTGCCAGCAGCTTAGCTACCAACAGGGGTGGTGAAGCTTTCTTT
CASSLATNRGGEAFF
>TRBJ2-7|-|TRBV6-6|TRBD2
TGTGCCACTCTTAGCGGGTCCTCCTACGAGCAGTACTTC
CATLSGSSYEQYF
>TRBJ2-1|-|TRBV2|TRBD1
TGTGCCAGCAACCCCAGGGGGTCTACAAGCAATGAGCAGTTCTTC
CASNPRGSTSNEQFF
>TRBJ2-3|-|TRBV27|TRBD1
TGTGCCAGCAGCCCACCGACAGGGGATAGCACAGATACGCAGTATTTT
CASSPPTGDSTDTQYF
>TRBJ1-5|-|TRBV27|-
TGTGCCAGCAGTTTGGCAGGGTATAGCAATCAGCCCCAGCATTTT
CASSLAGYSNQPQHF
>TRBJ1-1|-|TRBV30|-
TGTGCCTGGAGAGGGGCAAGGCAGGGGGCTTTCTTT
CAWRGARQGAFF
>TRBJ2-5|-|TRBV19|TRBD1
TGTGCCAGTAGTGCGGGACAGGGCGAAGAGACCCAGTACTTC
CASSAGQGEETQYF
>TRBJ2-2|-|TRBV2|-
TGTGCCAGCAGTGTCTACCCCCGGGAGCTGTTTTTT
CASSVYPRELFF
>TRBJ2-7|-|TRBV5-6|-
TGTGCCAGCAGCTCCCAGGTGAGGGGGGGCTTCTACGAGCAGTACTTC
CASSSQVRGGFYEQYF
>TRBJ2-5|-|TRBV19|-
TGTGCCAGTAGTATACAAGGGGCTAAAGAGACCCAGTACTTC
CASSIQGAKETQYF
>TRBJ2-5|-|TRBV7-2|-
TGTGCCAGCAGCTTAGATGCGGGGGCACTTCGGACCCAGTACTTC
CASSLDAGALRTQYF
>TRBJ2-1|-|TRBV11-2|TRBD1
TGTGCCAGCAGCCCGGGACAGGGGTTCAATGAGCAGTTCTTC
CASSPGQGFNEQFF
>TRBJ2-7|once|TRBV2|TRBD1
TGTGCCAGCAGGGGGACAGGGGGTTACGAGCAGTACTTC
CASRGTGGYEQYF